The rows below give T cell receptor beta chains drawn from one sample of a study of PD-1 blockade in classical Hodgkin lymphoma. Measured with immunoSEQ multiplex PCR; TCRdb has only the in-frame clones, and not every one. Among 130,000 to 150,000 clones, less than 80% were seen once, and the ten largest hold roughly 9.2%. Specimen: peripheral blood mononuclear cells (PBMCs), collected before the second cycle of nivolumab. The receptors originated from a human donor with classical Hodgkin lymphoma. Each CDR3 is given with its conserved first and last residue. The listing skips clone size in some rows; elsewhere it reads once, few, many or a size class.

clone size	V gene	CDR3 protein
-	TRBV13	CASSPPAGIYGYTF
few	TRBV7-9	CASSLEGTDTQYF
-	TRBV7-8	CASSHRKETQYF
-	TRBV25-1	CASSPRISNQPQHF
many	TRBV19	CASSMWLESYEQYF
-	TRBV2	CASSGRTSGGAWEQFF
-	TRBV2	CASSEGRHPGQPQHF
-	TRBV2	CASSEPDKNEKLFF
once	TRBV6-4	CASSDDGADTQYF
-	TRBV5-1	CASSLGGTSTGELFF
-	TRBV5-1	CASSLILAGGVNEQYF
once	TRBV5-8	CASSFWTGNSNQPQHF
-	TRBV9	CASSVGGTRGEGELFF
-	TRBV19	CASSIAVDSNEQFF
-	TRBV4-2	CASSLTSRFSSGNTIYF
few	TRBV9	CASSEGHTDTQYF
-	TRBV5-1	CASSLGGDTQYF
-	TRBV6-8	CASSPAGGPNEQFF
-	TRBV7-9	CASSFRDSFVGELFF
-	TRBV10-2	CASSGGGEGNTIYF
few	TRBV29-1	CSIRTSVNYEQYF
-	TRBV6-6	CASSSVPASSGNTIYF
-	TRBV6-6	CASSYSRRGVSGYTF
-	TRBV6-5	CASSYGRGSGYEQYF
many	TRBV6-1	CASSGNRGLGETQYF
-	TRBV18	CASSPSQGRNSGNTIYF
-	TRBV11-2	CASSYSTGGSYGYTF
-	TRBV7-9	CASSLIETGELFF
medium-sized	TRBV9	CASSVTENYGYTF